In its sample, the clone carrying this T cell receptor (beta chain) was seen many times. What it binds is not known. At the DNA level, this CDR3 is encoded by other sequences in the same sample as well. The sample is drawn from a study of beta chain features in type 1 diabetes. CD45RO/CCR7/CD25/CD127/CD95/CD27 staining was used to isolate CD4+ naive, central memory, regulatory and stem cell-like memory cells by sorting. General study points: Sequencing from cDNA could over-represent high-TCR-expressing cells. At VDJ recombination sites, type 1 diabetes patients had fewer insertions and more deleted nucleotides. HLA influence on TCRB rearrangement stayed unresolved here.

Since all of the isolated RNA was reverse transcribed, expressed TCRB transcripts were what got sequenced. Profiled with immunoSEQ multiplex PCR; TCRdb holds only in-frame clones, not every one. The repertoire holds about 410,000 clones, with about 14% as singletons. Trimming pared 2 bases from V and 4 bases from J, leaving 11 bases between. Germline V lookup: CDR1 GTSNPN, CDR2 SVGIG (reference sequence). The CDR3 is 13 amino acids. The sequenced material came from naive CD4+ T cells from blood. This sequence joins TRBV30 and TRBJ1-2; possible D gene TRBD1, 6 bases. The sequence derives from a man between 25 and 39 years old in good health. The CDR3 DNA sequence: TGTGCCTGGAGTCCTGGGGGCTTCTATGGCTACACCTTC. Its protein product is CAWSPGGFYGYTF.